This T cell receptor beta chain was found in a study of T cell responses to AZD1222 COVID-19 vaccine (dated by TCRdb to 2020 to 2022). Background for the entire study: Because spike-specific TCR depth and breadth did not differ between the two schedules, AZD1222 recipients who got a second dose at roughly 4 weeks were pooled with those who got a second dose at roughly 12 weeks. Trial participants were enrolled by age into 18-55, 56-69 and 70-plus year subgroups, with approximately 150, 28 and 58 TCR-sequenced participants respectively. TCR sequencing was performed for roughly 250 trial participants, of whom 200 to 210 were given two doses of AZD1222 and around 25 were given two doses of MenACWY control vaccine.

On the study overall, not on this receptor specifically: The 56-69-year group was small, and its depth increase did not reach significance, likely because of low power. Participants were mostly white British and included more females than males, and it was suggested by the authors that clonal diversity may have been underestimated. Reportedly, almost half of the unique spike-specific TCRs recognized epitopes lying outside the regions that are mutated in the B.1.351 and B.1.1.7 variants. Because no day 14 peak-response samples were available, the repertoires could be characterized only after the peak T cell response. The whole spike protein was spanned by vaccine-associated CD4 TCRs, and dominant responses were seen in regions 160-218 and 743-854. After two AZD1222 doses, spike-specific TCR breadth and depth were significantly higher than at day 0 and than in MenACWY recipients. Conclusions about previously exposed vaccinees were limited because only six AZD1222 recipients were SARS-CoV-2 seropositive at baseline.

The CDR3 regions of human TCRbeta chains were analyzed by immunosequencing. Per the original workflow: Repertoire TCRs were checked for matches against a reference library of SARS-CoV-2-specific TCRs that had been generated using the MIRA antigen-specificity platform. Breadth meant the fraction of unique TCRs that were SARS-CoV-2-associated, whereas depth meant the fraction of total T cells that were SARS-CoV-2-associated. Each spike-specific TCR was assigned to its reactive spike region and to a CD4 or CD8 class using the MIRA data. Log10-transformed breadth and depth values were compared by one-way ANOVA with Sidak's multiple comparisons tests. TCRdb re-hosts the immuneACCESS table, in-frame sequences only. Its copies lack some clones; in the studies checked, an unresolved V gene accounts for under half of them, and the cause for the rest is not known. The V and J calls and clone size were taken over from that table, and D and trimming were inferred from the DNA. Within this sample are approximately 130,000 clones, with roughly 93% of them counted one time only. Clones ranked in the top ten supply 0.91% of the sample.

The CDR3 measures 15 amino acids from cysteine to phenylalanine. Only the CDR3 region is kept as DNA, spanning 45 bases read in frame from base 1. V has 9 bases trimmed and J has 5 bases trimmed; junction bases matching no gene number 13. The CDR1 and CDR2 encoded by the germline V gene are MNHEY and SVGAGI. The time point label, as the study defines it: baseline before first vaccination. Vaccinee samples came from UK trials COV001 and COV002, including a single-blind randomized controlled phase 2/3 trial of AZD1222 (ChAdOx1 nCoV-19) in healthy adults. Trial participant PBMC samples were collected at day 0 and day 28 after the second dose for TCRbeta chain sequencing. This clone was counted once. Its antigen target is currently unknown. Base-call qualities are not available, and no considerably larger clone is one nucleotide away.

The chain uses TRBV6-5 and TRBJ1-5, with 7 bases matching TRBD1. The sequence was obtained from an adult in good health. The source was peripheral blood, collected on day 0 of AZD1222 vaccination. The CDR3 here reads CASPTGEGEYQPQHF. The nucleotides read TGTGCCAGTCCAACAGGGGAGGGTGAGTATCAGCCCCAGCATTTT.